One and the same sample provided the 8 T cell receptor beta chains below, sequenced in a study of OX40 agonist ivuxolimab in advanced cancers. The data were produced by immunoSEQ multiplex PCR, yet TCRdb's version contains in-frame clones alone and is incomplete. Among 45,000 to 55,000 clones listed, roughly 89% were seen once. The sample here was CD4+ or CD8+ T cells sorted from blood, taken in a trial of the OX40 agonist ivuxolimab. The receptors derive from an adult with an advanced solid tumor such as melanoma, head and neck, liver or kidney cancer.

V usage is TRBV2 and J usage is TRBJ1-6; TRBD1 aligns across 10 bases. This CDR3 region has 18 residues. Losses at the gene ends were 3 bases for V and 2 bases for J; bases not matched to a gene: 7. Germline V gene data show CDR1 as SNHLY and CDR2 as FYNNEI. The CDR3 nucleotides are TGTGCCAGCAGTGATTTGGGACAGGGGAGAACCTATAATTCACCCCTCCACTTT. Its protein product is CASSDLGQGRTYNSPLHF. The whole variable domain, filled in from reference TRBV2 and TRBJ1-6, reads EPEVTQTPSHQVTQMGQEVILRCVPISNHLYFYWYRQILGQKVEFLVSFYNNEISEKSEIFDDQFSVERPDGSNFTLKIRSTKLEDSAMYFCASSDLGQGRTYNSPLHFGNGTRLTVT.

The J gene is TRBJ2-7, the V gene TRBV6-5; no definite D call. Per the germline V gene, CDR1 is MNHEY and CDR2 is SVGAGI. There are 11 residues in the CDR3. Deletions cut 4 bases from V and 9 bases from J, with 10 bases between. The CDR3 region is CASSSNHRQYF. The CDR3 bases are TGTGCCAGCAGTTCCAACCATAGGCAGTACTTC.

The V and J genes are TRBV25-1 and TRBJ2-7; D is undetermined. The CDR3 has 14 amino acids. CDR1 and CDR2 (germline): MGHDK, SYGVNS. Trimming cost V 1 base and J 1 base, with 8 bases left between them. In DNA, the CDR3 is TGTGCCAGCAGTGAATTTAACAAGTCCTACGAGCAGTACTTC. It translates to CASSEFNKSYEQYF.

The chain employs TRBV5-8 and TRBJ2-4; 7 bases line up with TRBD1. V shed 1 base and J 7 bases; nucleotides not matched to a gene: 5. Germline-derived CDR1 and CDR2 are SGHTS and YDEGEE. The CDR3 length is 14 residues. CDR3 DNA: TGTGCCAGCAGCTTGCAACAGGGGAAGAACATTCAGTACTTC. This translates into CASSLQQGKNIQYF.

The CDR3 DNA reads as TGCGCCAGCAGCCGAGGACCGGTGGCCACCGGGGAGCTGTTTTTT. It encodes CASSRGPVATGELFF. The chain combines TRBV5-1 with TRBJ2-2; D unclear. Trimming left V 4 bases short and J 4 bases short, with 14 bases between. Germline V CDR1 and CDR2: SGHRS, YFSETQ. There are 15 residues in the CDR3. The whole variable domain, remainder taken from reference TRBV5-1 and TRBJ2-2, is KAGVTQTPRYLIKTRGQQVTLSCSPISGHRSVSWYQQTPGQGLQFLFEYFSETQRNKGNFPGRFSGRQFSNSRSEMNVSTLELGDSALYLCASSRGPVATGELFFGEGSRLTVL.

The rearrangement uses TRBV28 and TRBJ1-2; D not certain. V lost 1 base to trimming and J lost 4 bases, with 16 bases between them. The CDR3 is 16 residues long. Germline V gene data show CDR1 as MDHEN and CDR2 as SYDVKM. CDR3: CASSLFALGQSYGYTF. The CDR3, as DNA: TGTGCCAGCAGTTTATTTGCCCTTGGGCAGAGCTATGGCTACACCTTC.

This rearrangement joins TRBV2 to TRBJ2-5; perhaps TRBD2 as D (6 bases). There are 14 residues in the CDR3. In germline, CDR1 is SNHLY, CDR2 FYNNEI. Trimming stripped 6 bases from V and 2 bases from J, with 13 bases between. The CDR3 spells CASRYRAGQETQYF. CDR3 DNA: TGTGCCAGCAGGTATCGGGCGGGGCAAGAGACCCAGTACTTC.

The rearrangement joins TRBV5-1 to TRBJ2-1; D is ambiguous. Trimming stripped 0 bases from V and 3 bases from J, with 7 bases between. The germline V gene has CDR1 SGHRS and CDR2 YFSETQ. The CDR3 runs 14 residues. CDR3 in amino acids: CASSLDGNYNEQFF. The CDR3 DNA follows: TGCGCCAGCAGCTTGGACGGAAACTACAATGAGCAGTTCTTC. The complete variable domain, with remaining parts taken from reference TRBV5-1 and TRBJ2-1, reads KAGVTQTPRYLIKTRGQQVTLSCSPISGHRSVSWYQQTPGQGLQFLFEYFSETQRNKGNFPGRFSGRQFSNSRSEMNVSTLELGDSALYLCASSLDGNYNEQFFGPGTRLTVL.